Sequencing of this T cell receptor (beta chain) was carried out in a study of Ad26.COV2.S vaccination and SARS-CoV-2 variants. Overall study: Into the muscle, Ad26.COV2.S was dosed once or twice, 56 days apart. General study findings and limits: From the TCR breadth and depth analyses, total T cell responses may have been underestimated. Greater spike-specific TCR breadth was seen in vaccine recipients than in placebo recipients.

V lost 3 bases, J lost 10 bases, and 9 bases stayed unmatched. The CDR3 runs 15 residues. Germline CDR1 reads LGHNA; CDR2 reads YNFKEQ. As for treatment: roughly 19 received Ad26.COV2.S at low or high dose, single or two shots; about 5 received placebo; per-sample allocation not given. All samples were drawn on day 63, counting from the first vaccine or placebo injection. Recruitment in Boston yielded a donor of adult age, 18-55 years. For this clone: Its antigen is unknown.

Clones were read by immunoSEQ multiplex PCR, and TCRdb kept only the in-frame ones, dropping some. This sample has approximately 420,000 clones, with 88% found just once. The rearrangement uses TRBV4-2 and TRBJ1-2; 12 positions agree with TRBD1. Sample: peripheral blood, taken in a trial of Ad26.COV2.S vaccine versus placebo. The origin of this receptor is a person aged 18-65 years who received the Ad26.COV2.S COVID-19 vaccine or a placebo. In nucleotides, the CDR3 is TGTGCCAGCAGCCATAACCGGGACAGGGGGCTAAACTACACCTTC. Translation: CASSHNRDRGLNYTF.